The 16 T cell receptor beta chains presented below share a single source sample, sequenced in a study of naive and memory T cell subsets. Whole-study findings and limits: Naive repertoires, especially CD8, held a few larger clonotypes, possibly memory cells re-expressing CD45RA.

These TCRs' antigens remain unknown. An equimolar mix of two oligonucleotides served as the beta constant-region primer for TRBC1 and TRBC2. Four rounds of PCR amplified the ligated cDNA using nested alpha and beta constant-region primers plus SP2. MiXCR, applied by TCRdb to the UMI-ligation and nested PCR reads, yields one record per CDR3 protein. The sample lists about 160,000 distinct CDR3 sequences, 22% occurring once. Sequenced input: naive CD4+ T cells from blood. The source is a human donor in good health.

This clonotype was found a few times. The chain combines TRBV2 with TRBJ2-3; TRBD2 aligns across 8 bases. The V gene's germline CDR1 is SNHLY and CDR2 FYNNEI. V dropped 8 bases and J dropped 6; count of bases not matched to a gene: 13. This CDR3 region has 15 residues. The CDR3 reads CASRMLSGSGDTQYF. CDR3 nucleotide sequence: TGTGCCAGCCGGATGTTGAGCGGGAGTGGTGATACGCAGTATTTT.

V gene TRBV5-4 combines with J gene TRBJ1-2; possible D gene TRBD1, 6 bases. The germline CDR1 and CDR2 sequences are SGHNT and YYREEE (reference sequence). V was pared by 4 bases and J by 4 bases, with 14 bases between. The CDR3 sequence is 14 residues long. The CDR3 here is CASSPKTGPYGYTF. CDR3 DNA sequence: TGTGCCAGCAGCCCAAAGACAGGACCCTATGGCTACACCTTC.

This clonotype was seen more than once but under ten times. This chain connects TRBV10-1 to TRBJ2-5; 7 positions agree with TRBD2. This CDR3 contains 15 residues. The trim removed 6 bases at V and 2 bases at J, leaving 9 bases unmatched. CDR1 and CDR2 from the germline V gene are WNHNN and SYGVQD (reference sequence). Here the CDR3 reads CASSEGTGGQETQYF. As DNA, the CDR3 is TGCGCCAGCAGCGAAGGGACGGGGGGACAAGAGACCCAGTACTTC.

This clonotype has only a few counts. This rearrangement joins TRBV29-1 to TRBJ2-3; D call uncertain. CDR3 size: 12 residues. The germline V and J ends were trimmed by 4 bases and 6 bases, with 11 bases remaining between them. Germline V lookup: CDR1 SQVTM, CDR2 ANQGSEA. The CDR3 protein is CSVGVGSDTQYF. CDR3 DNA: TGCAGCGTTGGAGTAGGGTCGGATACGCAGTATTTT.

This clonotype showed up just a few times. CDR3 protein: CASTHKASGRPNTGELFF. As DNA, the CDR3 is TGTGCCAGCACCCACAAAGCGAGCGGGAGACCCAACACCGGGGAGCTGTTTTTT. The rearrangement links TRBV7-9 to TRBJ2-2; the match to TRBD2 covers 8 bases. Germline CDR1 is SEHNR and CDR2 is FQNEAQ (reference sequence). V shed 7 bases and J 2 bases; nucleotides not matched to a gene: 15. This CDR3 spans 18 amino acids.

The CDR3: CASSLEGRGEQYF. The DNA for the CDR3 is TGTGCCAGCAGCTTAGAGGGTCGGGGCGAGCAGTACTTC. The chain carries TRBV7-9 and TRBJ2-7; D is possibly TRBD2 (5 bases). Germline CDR1 and CDR2: SEHNR and FQNEAQ (reference sequence). V lost 1 base, J lost 6 bases, and 10 bases lay in between. This CDR3 comprises 13 residues.

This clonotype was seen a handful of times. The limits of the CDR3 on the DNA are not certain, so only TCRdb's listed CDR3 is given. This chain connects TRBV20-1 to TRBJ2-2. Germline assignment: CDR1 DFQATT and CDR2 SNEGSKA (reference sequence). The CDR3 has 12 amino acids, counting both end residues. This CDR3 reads CSATRRAGELFF.

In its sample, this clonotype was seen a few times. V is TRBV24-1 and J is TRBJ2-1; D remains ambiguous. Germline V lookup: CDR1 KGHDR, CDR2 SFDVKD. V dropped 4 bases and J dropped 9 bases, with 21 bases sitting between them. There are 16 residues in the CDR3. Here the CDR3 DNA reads TGTGCCACCAGTGACCCCGCGGCCAAGACGGCCCGTGAGCAGTTCTTC. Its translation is CATSDPAAKTAREQFF.

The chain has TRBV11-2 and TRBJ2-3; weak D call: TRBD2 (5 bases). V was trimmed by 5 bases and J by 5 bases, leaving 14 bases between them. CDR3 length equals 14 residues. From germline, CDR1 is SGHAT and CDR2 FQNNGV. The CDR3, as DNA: TGTGCCAGCAGCCGGGGTAGCGTTGGAGATACGCAGTATTTT. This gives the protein CASSRGSVGDTQYF.

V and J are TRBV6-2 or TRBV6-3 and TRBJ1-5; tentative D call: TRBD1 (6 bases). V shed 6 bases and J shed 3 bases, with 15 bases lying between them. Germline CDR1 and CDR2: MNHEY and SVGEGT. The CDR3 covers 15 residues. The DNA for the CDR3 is TGTGCCAGCAGACCACAGGGATCCCCCAATCAGCCCCAGCATTTT. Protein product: CASRPQGSPNQPQHF.

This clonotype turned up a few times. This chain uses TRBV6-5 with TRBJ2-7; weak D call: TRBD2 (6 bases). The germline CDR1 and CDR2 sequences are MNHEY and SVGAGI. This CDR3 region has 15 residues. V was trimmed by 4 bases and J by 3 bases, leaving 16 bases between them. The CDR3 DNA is TGTGCCAGCAGTTCTCGGGGGACCCTACTCTACGAGCAGTACTTC. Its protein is CASSSRGTLLYEQYF.

CDR3 in DNA: TGTGCCAGCAGCGTGACCCTTTTGGCCCCTGAGCAGTTCTTC. As protein: CASSVTLLAPEQFF. V usage is TRBV9 and J usage is TRBJ2-1; unclear D gene. The germline V gene has CDR1 SGDLS and CDR2 YYNGEE. There are 14 residues in the CDR3. V lost 2 bases and J lost 9, with 15 bases in between.

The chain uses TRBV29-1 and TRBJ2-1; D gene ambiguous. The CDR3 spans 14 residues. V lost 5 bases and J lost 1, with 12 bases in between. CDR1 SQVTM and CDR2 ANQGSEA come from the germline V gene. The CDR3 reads CSVTWLGSYNEQFF. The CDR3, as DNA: TGCAGCGTTACTTGGCTGGGATCCTACAATGAGCAGTTCTTC.

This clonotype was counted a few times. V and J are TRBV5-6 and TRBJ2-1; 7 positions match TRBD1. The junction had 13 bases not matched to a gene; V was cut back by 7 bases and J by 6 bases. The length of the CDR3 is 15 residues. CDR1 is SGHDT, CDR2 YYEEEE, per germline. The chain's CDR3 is CASRGSDRAANEQFF. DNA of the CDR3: TGTGCCAGCCGCGGTTCTGACAGGGCTGCCAATGAGCAGTTCTTC.

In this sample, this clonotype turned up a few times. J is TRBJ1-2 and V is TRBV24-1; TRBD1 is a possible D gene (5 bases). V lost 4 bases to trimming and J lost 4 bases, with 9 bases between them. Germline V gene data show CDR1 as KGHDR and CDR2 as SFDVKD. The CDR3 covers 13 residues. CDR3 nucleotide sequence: TGTGCCACCAGTGAGGAAACAGGCTATGGCTACACCTTC. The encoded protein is CATSEETGYGYTF.

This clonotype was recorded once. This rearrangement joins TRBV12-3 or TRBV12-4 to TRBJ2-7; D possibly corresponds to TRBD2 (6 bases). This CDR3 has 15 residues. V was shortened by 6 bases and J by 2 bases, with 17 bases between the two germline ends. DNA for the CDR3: TGTGCCAGCAGACGTTTAGGGACTGGAACCTACGAGCAGTACTTC. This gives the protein CASRRLGTGTYEQYF.